The T cell receptor (beta chain) under discussion was sequenced for a study of human T cells and chemical hapten exposure. Study-wide background: Per-sample variation in TCR yield stemmed mainly from small pooled library volume differences. General study points: TCRs whose frequency exceeded 1 in 1000 remained the same following DPC sensitization.

Germline V lookup: CDR1 MNHEY, CDR2 SMNVEV (reference sequence). The length of the CDR3 is 16 residues. Trimming left V 5 bases short and J 2 bases short, with 15 bases between. The library attached unique molecular identifiers to individual cDNA molecules. From the 5' RACE reads, TCRdb called clonotypes with MiXCR, one entry per CDR3 protein. The sample has some 150,000 distinct CDR3 sequences, around 4% seen once. Whole blood that had not been fractionated was the source of extracted total RNA. This clonotype was observed at least ten times. As yet, its antigen is unknown. This chain joins TRBV27 and TRBJ2-2; no clear D. This clonotype was sampled from a female donor in good health. This chain's CDR3 is CASSPPRRTNTGELFF. The CDR3 coding sequence is TGTGCCAGCAGTCCCCCCCGCAGGACCAACACCGGGGAGCTGTTTTTT.